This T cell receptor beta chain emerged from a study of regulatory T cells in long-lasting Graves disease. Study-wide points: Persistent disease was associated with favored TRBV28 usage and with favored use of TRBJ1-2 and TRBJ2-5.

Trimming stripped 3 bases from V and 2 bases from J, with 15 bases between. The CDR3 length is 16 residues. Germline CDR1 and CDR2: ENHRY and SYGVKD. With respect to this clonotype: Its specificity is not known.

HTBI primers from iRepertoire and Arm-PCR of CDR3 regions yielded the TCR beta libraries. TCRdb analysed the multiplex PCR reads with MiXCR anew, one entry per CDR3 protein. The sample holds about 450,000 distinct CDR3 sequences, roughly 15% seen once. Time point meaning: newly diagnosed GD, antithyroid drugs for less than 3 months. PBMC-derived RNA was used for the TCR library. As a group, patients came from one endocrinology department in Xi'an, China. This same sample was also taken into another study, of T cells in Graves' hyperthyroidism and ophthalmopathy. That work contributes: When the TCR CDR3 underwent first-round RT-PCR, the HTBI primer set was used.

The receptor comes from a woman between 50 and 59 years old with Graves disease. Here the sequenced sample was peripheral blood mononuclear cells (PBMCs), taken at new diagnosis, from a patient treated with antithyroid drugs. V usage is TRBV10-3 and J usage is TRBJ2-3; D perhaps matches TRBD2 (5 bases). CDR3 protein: CAISEVWGANTDTQYF. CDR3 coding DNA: TGTGCCATCAGTGAAGTATGGGGAGCTAACACAGATACGCAGTATTTT.